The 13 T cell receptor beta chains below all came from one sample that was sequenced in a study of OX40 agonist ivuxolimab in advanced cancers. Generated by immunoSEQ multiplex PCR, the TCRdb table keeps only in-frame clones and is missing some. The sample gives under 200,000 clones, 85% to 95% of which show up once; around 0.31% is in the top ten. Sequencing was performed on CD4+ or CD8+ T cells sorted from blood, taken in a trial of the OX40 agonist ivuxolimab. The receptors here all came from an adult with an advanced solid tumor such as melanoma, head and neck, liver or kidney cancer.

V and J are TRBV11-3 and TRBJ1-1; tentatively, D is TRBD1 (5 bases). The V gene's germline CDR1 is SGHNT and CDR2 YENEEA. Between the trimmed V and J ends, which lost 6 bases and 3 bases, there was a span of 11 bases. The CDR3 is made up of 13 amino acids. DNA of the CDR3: TGTGCCAGCAGTACCGGGGGGGACACTGAAGCTTTCTTT. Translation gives CASSTGGDTEAFF.

The CDR3: CASSVSGTAGNTIYF. DNA for the CDR3: TGCGCCAGCAGCGTAAGCGGGACAGCTGGAAACACCATATATTTT. This sequence joins TRBV5-1 and TRBJ1-3, with 7 bases identical to TRBD1. The CDR3 extends over 15 amino acids. CDR1 is SGHRS and CDR2 is YFSETQ in the germline V gene. The J segment lost 2 bases and the V segment lost 4 bases, leaving 6 bases of the junction unmatched.

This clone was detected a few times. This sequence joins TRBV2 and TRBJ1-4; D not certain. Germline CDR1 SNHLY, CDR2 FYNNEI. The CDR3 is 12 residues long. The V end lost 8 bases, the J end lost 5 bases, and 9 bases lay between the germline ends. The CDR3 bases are TGTGCCAGCGGGCAGGACAATGAAAAACTGTTTTTT. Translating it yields CASGQDNEKLFF.

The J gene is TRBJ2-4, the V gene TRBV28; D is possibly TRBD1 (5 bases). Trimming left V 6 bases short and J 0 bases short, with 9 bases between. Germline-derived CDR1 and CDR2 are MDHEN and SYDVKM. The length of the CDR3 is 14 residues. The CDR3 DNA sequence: TGTGCCAGCAGGGCAGGGTCAGCCAAAAACATTCAGTACTTC. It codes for CASRAGSAKNIQYF.

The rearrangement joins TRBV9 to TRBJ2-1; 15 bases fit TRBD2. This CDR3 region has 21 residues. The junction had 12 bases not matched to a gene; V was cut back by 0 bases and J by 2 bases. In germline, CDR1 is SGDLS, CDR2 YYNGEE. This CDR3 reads CASSVALVDRTSGRAYNEQFF. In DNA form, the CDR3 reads TGTGCCAGCAGCGTAGCATTAGTCGATCGGACTAGCGGGAGGGCCTACAATGAGCAGTTCTTC.

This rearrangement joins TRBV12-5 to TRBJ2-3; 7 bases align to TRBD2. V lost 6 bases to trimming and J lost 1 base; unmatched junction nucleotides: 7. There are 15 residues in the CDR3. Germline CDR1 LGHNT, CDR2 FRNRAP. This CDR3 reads CASGFSGIGTDTQYF. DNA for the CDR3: TGTGCTAGTGGCTTCAGCGGGATCGGCACAGATACGCAGTATTTT.

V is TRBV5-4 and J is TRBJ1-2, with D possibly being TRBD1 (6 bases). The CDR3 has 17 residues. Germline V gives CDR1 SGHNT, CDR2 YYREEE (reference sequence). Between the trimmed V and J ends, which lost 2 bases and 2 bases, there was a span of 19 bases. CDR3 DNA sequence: TGTGCCAGCAGCTTTGAACCCGTGGGGGGCCAAAACTATGGCTACACCTTC. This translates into CASSFEPVGGQNYGYTF.

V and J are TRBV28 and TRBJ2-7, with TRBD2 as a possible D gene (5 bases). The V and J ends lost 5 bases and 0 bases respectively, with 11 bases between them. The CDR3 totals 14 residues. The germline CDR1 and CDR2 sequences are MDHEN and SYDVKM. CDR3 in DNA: TGTGCCAGCAGTCCATGGAGGAGCTCCTACGAGCAGTACTTC. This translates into CASSPWRSSYEQYF.

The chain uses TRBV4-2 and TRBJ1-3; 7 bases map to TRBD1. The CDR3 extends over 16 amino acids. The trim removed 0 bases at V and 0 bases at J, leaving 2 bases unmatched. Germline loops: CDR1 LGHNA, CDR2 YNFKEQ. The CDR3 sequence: CASSQDGTVSGNTIYF. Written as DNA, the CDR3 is TGTGCCAGCAGCCAAGATGGGACAGTCTCTGGAAACACCATATATTTT.

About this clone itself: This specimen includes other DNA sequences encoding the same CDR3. The CDR3 DNA follows: TGTGCCAGCTCACCACCGTCAACTGCGAACACTGAAGCTTTCTTT. It is translated as CASSPPSTANTEAFF. The V gene is TRBV18, the J gene TRBJ1-1; D not resolved. The CDR3 length is 15 residues. CDR1 is KGHSH, CDR2 LQKENI, per germline. V was cut by 0 bases and J by 1 base, with 9 bases left in between. Variable domain in full (rest from reference TRBV18 and TRBJ1-1): NAGVMQNPRHLVRRRGQEARLRCSPMKGHSHVYWYRQLPEEGLKFMVYLQKENIIDESGMPKERFSAEFPKEGPSILRIQQVVRGDSAAYFCASSPPSTANTEAFFGQGTRLTVV.

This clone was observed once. The CDR3 loop reads CASSSSGSNTEAFF. In DNA, the CDR3 is TGCGCCAGCAGCTCGTCAGGGTCGAACACTGAAGCTTTCTTT. The chain is built from TRBV5-1 and TRBJ1-1; a possible D gene is TRBD1 (5 bases). CDR1 is SGHRS and CDR2 is YFSETQ in the germline V gene. Trimming took 3 bases from V and 1 from J, leaving 10 bases between them. CDR3 size: 14 residues.

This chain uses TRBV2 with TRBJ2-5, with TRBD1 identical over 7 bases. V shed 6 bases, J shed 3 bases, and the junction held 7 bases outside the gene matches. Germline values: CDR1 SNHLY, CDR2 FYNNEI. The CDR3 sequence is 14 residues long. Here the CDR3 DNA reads TGTGCCAGCAGACCGGGACAGCTTGAAGAGACCCAGTACTTC. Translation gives CASRPGQLEETQYF.

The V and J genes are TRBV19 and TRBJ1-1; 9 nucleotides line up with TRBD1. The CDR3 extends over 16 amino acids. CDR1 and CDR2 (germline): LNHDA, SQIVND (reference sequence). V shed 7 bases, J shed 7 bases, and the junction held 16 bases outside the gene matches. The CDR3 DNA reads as TGTGCCAGTATGGGGGGGACAGGGTCTATACGAATTGAAGCTTTCTTT. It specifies CASMGGTGSIRIEAFF. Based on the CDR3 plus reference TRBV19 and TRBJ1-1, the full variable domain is DGGITQSPKYLFRKEGQNVTLSCEQNLNHDAMYWYRQDPGQGLRLIYYSQIVNDFQKGDIAEGYSVSREKKESFPLTVTSAQKNPTAFYLCASMGGTGSIRIEAFFGQGTRLTVV.